This TCR beta chain was captured by sequencing in a study of cytomegalovirus exposure and HLA in healthy donors. Trimming took 5 bases from V and 0 from J, leaving 8 bases between them. Germline values: CDR1 ENHRY, CDR2 SYGVKD. This CDR3 is built from 13 residues. Profiled with immunoSEQ multiplex PCR; TCRdb holds only in-frame clones, not every one. The sample carries 60,000 to 75,000 clones, approximately 95% recorded once. With respect to this clone: Its antigen is as yet unknown.

Study results and limitations: With high specificity and sensitivity, the classifier reportedly diagnosed cytomegalovirus status.

The clonotype comes from a woman in her late teens or twenties in good health and CMV-seropositive. Sequenced material: PBMCs. The J gene is TRBJ2-7, the V gene TRBV10-3; D is perhaps TRBD1 (5 bases). The CDR3 region is CAISKTGSYEQYF. The CDR3 DNA reads as TGTGCCATCAGTAAAACAGGCTCCTACGAGCAGTACTTC.